This record covers a single T cell receptor (beta chain). The sample holds one count of this clone. No antigen is known for it. Base qualities are not recorded, but no much larger clone differs from it by a single base. V drops 3 bases and J drops 7 bases, leaving 10 bases in between. The germline V gene specifies KGHSH as CDR1 and LQKENI as CDR2. Spanning cysteine to phenylalanine, the CDR3 consists of 13 amino acids. CDR3 DNA only is kept here, 39 bases in frame from base 1. The library was built by means of the immunoSEQ multiplex PCR assay. The multiplex PCR relied on a mix of 60 forward primers for TCR Vbeta segments and 13 reverse primers for TCR Jbeta segments. A multiplex PCR assay on genomic DNA amplified the CDR3 region of rearranged TCR beta genes. The amplified TCR beta libraries were sequenced on the Illumina HiSeq System as 87-base-pair reads. In the source study's methods: In a later analysis, roughly 80 million unique TCR beta chains were counted across the roughly 610 repertoires, and around 11 million of these chains were shared by at least two donors. A nearest-neighbor algorithm error-corrected the raw reads and collapsed the reads into unique sequences, merging closely related sequences to remove PCR and sequencing errors. CDR3 sequences were aligned to IMGT reference sequences to assign V, D and J gene segments. For a sequence to be retained, a match of at least six nucleotides was required to both a V gene segment and a J gene segment. A rearrangement counted as productive if the CDR3 had no stop codons and remained in frame with V and J, and every other rearrangement counted as non-productive. CDR3 was defined by IMGT convention, running from the second conserved V-encoded cysteine to the conserved J-encoded phenylalanine. The earlier analysis of 587 of the donors excluded sequences that lacked an unambiguous match to a single V gene segment. In an earlier analysis of a few hundred of the donors, V segments were called functional above 56.7% productive rearrangements and were called segregating when the between-donor standard deviation exceeded 5%. A statistical classification framework was built for diagnosing cytomegalovirus status from the catalog of TCR beta chain sequences. V and J gene assignment, in a later analysis, came from comparing TCR nucleotide sequences with IMGT/GENE-DB human TR gene sequences. In a later analysis, CDR3 sequences and most-parsimonious VDJ recombination scenarios were assigned using the TCRdist pipeline. In a later analysis, each TCR beta chain was defined by its CDR3 amino acid sequence together with its V-gene family, and reads lacking a unique V-gene family were excluded. As a way to deal with suspected cross-contamination and a sequencing artifact, a later analysis dropped approximately 590 nucleotide sequences that were highly shared and had low generation probability. In a later analysis, a clonal expansion index was calculated for each public chain from normalized within-repertoire ranks of inferred template counts. In a later analysis, generation probabilities were computed with a VDJ recombination model fitted to out-of-frame rearrangements, and the resulting probabilities were checked against IGoR. In a later analysis, TCR-TCR, TCR-HLA and TCR-CMV co-occurrence was scored with hypergeometric tests, and a repertoire-size bias correction was applied to TCR pairs. A later analysis estimated false discovery rates by permuting HLA or CMV assignments 20 times. In a later analysis, co-occurring TCRs were grouped using DBSCAN, and TCRdist sequence similarity was added for clustering within HLA-allele-positive subsets. Repertoires with fewer than 30,000 or more than 120,000 public chains, plus five repertoires with anomalous nucleotide sharing, were excluded from co-occurrence clustering. This is the immuneACCESS table as TCRdb keeps it, with only in-frame sequences that have V and J called. A part of the clones is gone; compared with another copy, unresolved V genes explain less than half, and the rest is unexplained. D and trimming were read from the DNA, whereas the V and J calls and clone size are those reported in that table. For this sample there are 100,000 to 150,000 clones; 65% to 90% appear just once. Roughly 1.2% of the sample belongs to the ten largest clones.

These data are taken from a study of cytomegalovirus exposure and HLA in healthy donors (TCRdb year 2017). With respect to the entire study: An earlier analysis of a few hundred of the donors reported 250 to 300 Gb of sequence data and 95 million to 140 million unique TCR beta sequences obtained from about 200 million T cells. An early release that covered some 640 HLA-typed donors contained about 300 gigabases of sequencing data and 80 million or so unique TCR sequences. Of the roughly 400 genotyped donors, 81% were placed in the genetic ancestry cluster associated with self-reported Caucasian donors. The aim of the study was to test whether cataloging public T cell receptors could identify signatures of past pathogen exposure. Using immunosequencing, the study profiled T cell repertoires from around 670 subjects and related those repertoires to cytomegalovirus serostatus. In addition to the first cohort of 666 subjects, a separate validation cohort of 100 to 150 different subjects was used. To predict cytomegalovirus infection status, the study combined high-throughput TCR immunosequencing, statistical association of individual TCRs with disease status, and machine learning. In a later analysis, previously published TCR beta repertoires from 666 donors were re-analyzed and high-resolution HLA genotyping was added so that TCR occurrence patterns could be studied. Rather than drawing on any new phenotypic data, the later analysis identified candidate immune exposures from TCR beta sequences and the way those sequences occurred across donors. In an earlier analysis of over 550 of the donors, high-throughput TCR beta sequencing was used to judge whether each TCR beta V gene segment behaved as functional or pseudogenic. Donor age, sex, ethnicity and CMV serostatus were compiled together with the repertoire data. In a later genetic analysis, genome-wide SNP genotypes for about 65% of the roughly 670 donors were used, and that subset was treated as a discovery cohort. All discovery cohort repertoires had been generated using a single sequencing platform. Both class I and class II loci were covered by HLA typing, at four-digit resolution. The number of donors typed differed by locus, with about 629-640 for A, B, C, DRB1 and DQB1, about 500 for DQA1, over 600 for DPA1, and about 450 for DPB1. Roughly 5 DR-DQ haplotypes were handled as single units for association and clustering, since linkage in the cohort was strong. Among a few hundred genotyped donors of the cohort, an average of 235,054 unique TCR beta nucleotide sequences were sequenced per donor, around 20% of them non-productive. General study outcomes and caveats: The 87-base-pair reads could not distinguish some IMGT-functional V segments, including TRBV6-2 and TRBV6-3, so those segments were excluded. A later analysis found that HLA-associated TCR beta chains were more clonally expanded and had lower generation probabilities than equally common non-associated chains. Because some donors lacked HLA typing at each locus, the association tests relied only on the typed subset. According to a later analysis, parvovirus B19, influenza, CMV and Epstein-Barr virus appeared linked to several top co-occurrence clusters. Broadly in line with IMGT annotations, most TCR beta V segments showed up in productive rearrangements about 90% or about 30% of the time in an earlier analysis of under 700 of the donors. According to a later analysis, most CMV-associated TCR beta chains appeared to be HLA-restricted, and the HLA associations seemed to be driven largely by CMV exposure. Strong co-occurrence of HLA alleles, especially DR and DQ, made assigning TCR associations to individual alleles difficult. The only immune exposure information available for the cohort was CMV serostatus. Cytomegalovirus status was reported to be diagnosed by the classifier with high specificity and sensitivity in both the original and validation cohorts. A few of the identified cytomegalovirus-associated TCR beta chains were confirmed in vitro to be specific for cytomegalovirus antigens. The study listed 150 to 200 TCR beta chains as associated with cytomegalovirus. According to a later genetic analysis, donors in an Asian-associated ancestry cluster had fewer N-insertions in productive TCRs than the approximately 670-donor mean. The cohort was sequenced for TCR beta chains only, and without alpha or paired-chain data the features that could be detected were limited. Linkage disequilibrium might explain the correlated functional status among segregating V segments, but an unknown experimental factor could not be ruled out. A further reported finding was that TCR beta sequences accurately predicted the HLA-A and HLA-B alleles for most subjects in the first cohort. An association between a missense DCLRE1C variant and V-gene and J-gene trimming of TCR beta chains was found in a later genetic analysis and replicated in an independent cohort. A group of highly shared sequence variants was considered likely to be a technical artifact of the sequencing pipeline. In a later analysis, TCR association rates were found to vary across HLA loci, with the most associated TCRs seen for DRB1 alleles and the fewest for HLA-C alleles. Because counts were too low, under 20 rarely observed V segments, including chromosome 9 orphons, were left out of the earlier analysis of a few hundred of the donors. While some public TCRs were present in many individuals, most TCR sequences turned up only very rarely across donors. In a later analysis, about 17,000 TCR beta sequences were associated with specific HLA alleles at a false discovery rate of 0.05. Roughly uniform sequencing depth across donors was assumed in presence/absence analyses, although this assumption may not hold. It was suggested by the authors that the approach could potentially be generalized to other disease states and immunological phenotypes.

In total, approximately 700 healthy bone marrow donors made up the cohort. Cohort members were all nominally healthy when sampled, although unrecorded immune exposures were likely present. The donor tested CMV seronegative and was one of the 352 seronegative cohort members. Every donor gave a peripheral blood sample, and the peripheral blood mononuclear cells from that sample were used for TCR beta sequencing. The Qiagen DNeasy Blood Extraction Kit was used to extract genomic DNA from the blood cell samples. Sequencing was carried out using PBMCs. This sequence originates from a girl aged 2 to 10 in good health and CMV-seronegative. Rearrangement joined TRBV18 to TRBJ2-1, and possibly TRBD1, on 6 matching bases. The CDR3 protein: CASSPSGVNEQFF. The DNA sequence follows: TGTGCCAGCTCACCGTCAGGGGTAAATGAGCAGTTCTTC. Extended through the reference TRBV18 and TRBJ2-1 proteins, this CDR3 yields the full variable domain: NAGVMQNPRHLVRRRGQEARLRCSPMKGHSHVYWYRQLPEEGLKFMVYLQKENIIDESGMPKERFSAEFPKEGPSILRIQQVVRGDSAAYFCASSPSGVNEQFFGPGTRLTVL.